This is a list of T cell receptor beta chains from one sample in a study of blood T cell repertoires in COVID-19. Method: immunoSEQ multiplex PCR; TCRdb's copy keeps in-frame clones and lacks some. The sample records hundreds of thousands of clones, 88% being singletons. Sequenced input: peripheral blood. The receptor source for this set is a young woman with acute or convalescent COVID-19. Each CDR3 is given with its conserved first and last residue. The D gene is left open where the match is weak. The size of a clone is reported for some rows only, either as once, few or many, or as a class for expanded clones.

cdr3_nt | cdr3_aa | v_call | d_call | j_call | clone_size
TGTGCCAGCAGCCATCGCAGGGCGCATTCACCCCTCCACTTT | CASSHRRAHSPLHF | TRBV5-6 | NA | TRBJ1-6 | NA
TGTGCCAGCAGTTTAAGTAAGGGGCTCTCCTACGAGCAGTACTTC | CASSLSKGLSYEQYF | TRBV27 | NA | TRBJ2-7 | NA
TGTGCCAGCAGCGGTTCATGGACAGGGTATTCACCCCTCCACTTT | CASSGSWTGYSPLHF | TRBV11-3 | TRBD1 | TRBJ1-6 | NA
TGCGCCAGCAGTGAGAGGGCAGGGTCGACAGATACGCAGTATTTT | CASSERAGSTDTQYF | TRBV10-1 | NA | TRBJ2-3 | NA
TGTGCCAGCAGCGTACCCGGGAGGCCCCTCCACTTT | CASSVPGRPLHF | TRBV9 | NA | TRBJ1-6 | NA
TGTGGTCGGGGATCGTACCGTTTGAATGAGCAGTTCTTC | CGRGSYRLNEQFF | TRBV21-1 | NA | TRBJ2-1 | NA
TGTGCCAGCAGCGTGGACAGTCACACAGATACGCAGTATTTT | CASSVDSHTDTQYF | TRBV5-6 | NA | TRBJ2-3 | NA
TGCGCCAGCAGCCAAGGCGGGAGACTCTACTACGAGCAGTACTTC | CASSQGGRLYYEQYF | TRBV4-3 | TRBD2 | TRBJ2-7 | NA
TGTGCCAGCAGCGGCGGGACAGGGGGTTACGAGCAGTACTTC | CASSGGTGGYEQYF | TRBV9 | TRBD1 | TRBJ2-7 | NA
TGTGCCAGCAGCCCCGTAGGGGGGGGTGAAGCTTTCTTT | CASSPVGGGEAFF | TRBV27 | NA | TRBJ1-1 | NA
TGTGCCTGGAGCGACCAGGCAGGTCAGCCCCAGCATTTT | CAWSDQAGQPQHF | TRBV30 | NA | TRBJ1-5 | NA
TGCGCCAGCACTCTAGCGGGTATGACCGGGGAGCTGTTTTTT | CASTLAGMTGELFF | TRBV4-1 | TRBD2 | TRBJ2-2 | NA
TGTGCTAGTGGAAGCAGCGGGGCTAGCACAGATACGCAGTATTTT | CASGSSGASTDTQYF | TRBV12-5 | TRBD2 | TRBJ2-3 | few
TGCGCCAGCAGCCAAGAGGTAATGGGCGCTAACTATGGCTACACCTTC | CASSQEVMGANYGYTF | TRBV4-3 | NA | TRBJ1-2 | NA
TGCGCCAGCAGCCAAGATATGGCCAGGGTGGAAGATACGCAGTATTTT | CASSQDMARVEDTQYF | TRBV4-3 | NA | TRBJ2-3 | NA
TGTGCCAGTAGTGCCCGGGACAGGCAACCCATGAACACTGAAGCTTTCTTT | CASSARDRQPMNTEAFF | TRBV19 | TRBD1 | TRBJ1-1 | once
TGTGCCAGCAGCTCCCTACCCGGGATTGACTACGAGCAGTACTTC | CASSSLPGIDYEQYF | TRBV13 | NA | TRBJ2-7 | once
TGTGCCAGCAGCTTGCGGACGGGAGAGTACAATGAGCAGTTCTTC | CASSLRTGEYNEQFF | TRBV11-3 | NA | TRBJ2-1 | NA
TGTGCCAGCAGCTTAGGGGGGACTAGCGGAATATACGAGCAGTACTTC | CASSLGGTSGIYEQYF | TRBV7-2 | TRBD2 | TRBJ2-7 | NA
TGTGCCAGCAGCGAAGACAGGGCCTACGAGCAGTACTTC | CASSEDRAYEQYF | TRBV2 | TRBD1 | TRBJ2-7 | NA
TGCGCCAGCAGCTTCAGCGCTGGGGCCAACGTCCTGACTTTC | CASSFSAGANVLTF | TRBV5-1 | NA | TRBJ2-6 | few
TGTGCCAGCATAGGGGACAGGGCCTACGAGCAGTACTTC | CASIGDRAYEQYF | TRBV2 | TRBD1 | TRBJ2-7 | NA
TGTGCCAGCAGCTTAGGACCAACTAGCGGTCGGGTTCTGTACTTC | CASSLGPTSGRVLYF | TRBV7-6 | TRBD2 | TRBJ2-5 | NA
TGTGCCAGCTCACCAATCAGCTCCCCGGGAGATACGCAGTATTTT | CASSPISSPGDTQYF | TRBV18 | NA | TRBJ2-3 | NA
TGTGCCAGCAGTTTGTCCAGGAATGAGCAGTTCTTC | CASSLSRNEQFF | TRBV12-3/TRBV12-4 | NA | TRBJ2-1 | NA
TGTGCCAGCAGCGGGGGGGGCAGGGGAATCCCTGGAAACACCATATATTTT | CASSGGGRGIPGNTIYF | TRBV5-4 | NA | TRBJ1-3 | NA
TGCGCCAGCAGCACCGGGACAGCCCGTAACTATGGCTACACCTTC | CASSTGTARNYGYTF | TRBV5-1 | TRBD1 | TRBJ1-2 | NA
TGTGCCAGCAGTTATCGCGGACTAGCGGCGAACAATGAGCAGTTCTTC | CASSYRGLAANNEQFF | TRBV6-5 | TRBD2 | TRBJ2-1 | NA
TGTGCCAGCAGCGGACAGGGGCCCGGGGAGCTGTTTTTT | CASSGQGPGELFF | TRBV7-9 | TRBD1 | TRBJ2-2 | NA
TGTGCCAGCAGCCCGACTAGCGGAGGCCCGTACGAGCAGTACTTC | CASSPTSGGPYEQYF | TRBV7-6 | TRBD2 | TRBJ2-7 | NA
TGTGCCAGCAGTGACCAGGGTACCGAGCAGTACTTC | CASSDQGTEQYF | TRBV27 | NA | TRBJ2-7 | NA
TGTGCCAGCAGCGATCGAGCGGGAGGGCCTCCCTACGAGCAGTACTTC | CASSDRAGGPPYEQYF | TRBV13 | TRBD2 | TRBJ2-7 | NA
TGTGCCAGCAGGTACCAAGCGGGAAAGGCAATCACCGGGGAGCTGTTTTTT | CASRYQAGKAITGELFF | TRBV2 | TRBD2 | TRBJ2-2 | few
TGTGCCAGCAGCCAAGATCCAGGCCCTAACTATGGCTACACCTTC | CASSQDPGPNYGYTF | TRBV3-1/TRBV3-2 | NA | TRBJ1-2 | NA
TGCAGCGCCACATCCGGGACAGGGGCTGGAAACACCATATATTTT | CSATSGTGAGNTIYF | TRBV29-1 | TRBD1 | TRBJ1-3 | NA
TGTGCCAGCAGCTTGTCCCGGGACAGGCTGTACAATGAGCAGTTCTTC | CASSLSRDRLYNEQFF | TRBV5-6 | TRBD1 | TRBJ2-1 | NA
TGCAGTGCTAGTGTGACTAGCGGCTCCTTCAATGAGCAGTTCTTC | CSASVTSGSFNEQFF | TRBV20-1 | TRBD2 | TRBJ2-1 | NA
TGTGCCAGCAGCTTGTCGGGAGGAGCCTACGAGCAGTACTTC | CASSLSGGAYEQYF | TRBV7-2 | TRBD2 | TRBJ2-7 | few
TGTGCCAGCAGCTCAGGATTGGCCCAGTACTTC | CASSSGLAQYF | TRBV7-2 | NA | TRBJ2-5 | NA
TGTGCCAGCAGCTTAATTCATGGGGCTACCGGGGAGCTGTTTTTT | CASSLIHGATGELFF | TRBV11-3 | NA | TRBJ2-2 | NA
TGTGCCAGCAGCTTAGACTCGGGGACAGATGGCTACACCTTC | CASSLDSGTDGYTF | TRBV7-9 | TRBD1 | TRBJ1-2 | NA
TGCGCCAGCAGCCAAGATCCGCAGCGTGAAGCTTTCTTT | CASSQDPQREAFF | TRBV4-3 | NA | TRBJ1-1 | NA
TGTGCCAGCAGATCCACAGGGGCCTACGAGCAGTACTTC | CASRSTGAYEQYF | TRBV27 | TRBD1 | TRBJ2-7 | NA
TGCAGCGTTGTAGGGGCCCCGGGGAACACTGAAGCTTTCTTT | CSVVGAPGNTEAFF | TRBV29-1 | NA | TRBJ1-1 | NA
TGTGCCAGCAGCTTAGCGAGCGGGAGCTGGAATGAGCAGTTCTTC | CASSLASGSWNEQFF | TRBV7-8 | TRBD2 | TRBJ2-1 | NA
TGTGCCAGCGCAGGGGGCCCAAGCTCTGGAAACACCATATATTTT | CASAGGPSSGNTIYF | TRBV13 | TRBD1 | TRBJ1-3 | NA
TGTGCCAGCCGCCAGGCGGGAAATCAGCCCCAGCATTTT | CASRQAGNQPQHF | TRBV12-3/TRBV12-4 | NA | TRBJ1-5 | NA
TGTGCCAGCAGTTTCTACCGAACAGGGGGCACTGAAGCTTTCTTT | CASSFYRTGGTEAFF | TRBV6-5 | TRBD1 | TRBJ1-1 | NA
TGTGCCAGCAGCTTTCTCAAGACTAGCGGGCGAAGCTACAATGAGCAGTTCTTC | CASSFLKTSGRSYNEQFF | TRBV7-9 | TRBD2 | TRBJ2-1 | once
TGTGCCAGCAGCCCCACAATGGCCTCCGAGCAGTACTTC | CASSPTMASEQYF | TRBV7-2 | NA | TRBJ2-7 | NA